This entry lists 22 T cell receptor beta chains sequenced from one sample in a study of T cell changes during pregnancy in multiple sclerosis. Data came from immunoSEQ multiplex PCR; TCRdb stores just in-frame clones and leaves some out. Of around 100,000 clones in the sample, just over 90% were seen once. The sequencing here drew on peripheral blood, taken after pregnancy. All receptors come from a female donor with multiple sclerosis, enrolled in a pregnancy study.

The chain has TRBV4-1 and TRBJ1-1, with 10 bases that match TRBD1. The CDR3 extends over 15 amino acids. The V gene end was trimmed by 0 bases and the J gene end by 4 bases; junction bases not matched to a gene: 2. Germline V gene sequence: CDR1 MGHRA, CDR2 YSYEKL. CDR3 amino acids: CASSQERTGGTEAFF. The CDR3 nucleotides read TGCGCCAGCAGCCAAGAGAGGACAGGGGGCACTGAAGCTTTCTTT.

This clone was seen once. The chain employs TRBV14 and TRBJ2-7; D remains ambiguous. Germline values: CDR1 SGHDN, CDR2 FVKESK. The ends were cut back, 0 bases at V and 3 bases at J, with 9 bases in the middle. The CDR3 length is 14 residues. CDR3 DNA sequence: TGTGCCAGCAGCCAAGATTACGGTATCTACGAGCAGTACTTC. Amino acid sequence: CASSQDYGIYEQYF.

The chain couples TRBV10-1 to TRBJ1-2; no reliable D call. The CDR3 spans 13 residues. Germline loops: CDR1 WNHNN, CDR2 SYGVQD (reference sequence). The V and J ends lost 8 bases and 3 bases respectively, with 13 bases between them. The CDR3 coding sequence is TGCGCCAGCTCCCAACCTGCGGACTATGGCTACACCTTC. This gives the protein CASSQPADYGYTF.

This chain uses TRBV7-9 with TRBJ1-4; tentatively, D is TRBD1 (6 bases). The CDR3 is 15 residues long. Trimming took 2 bases from V and 5 from J, leaving 12 bases between them. Germline V gene lookup returns CDR1 SEHNR and CDR2 FQNEAQ (reference sequence). CDR3 amino acids: CASSLKSGANEKLFF. The DNA of the CDR3 is TGTGCCAGCAGCTTAAAGTCAGGGGCCAATGAAAAACTGTTTTTT.

This clone was counted a few times. The V call is TRBV7-9, the J call TRBJ2-5; 7 positions agree with TRBD1. J lost 6 bases, V lost 4 bases, and 8 bases had no gene match. Germline V lookup: CDR1 SEHNR, CDR2 FQNEAQ (reference sequence). The CDR3 totals 14 residues. The CDR3 DNA is TGTGCCAGCAGCTCCTCACAGGGGAAACAGACCCAGTACTTC. As protein: CASSSSQGKQTQYF.

V gene TRBV18 combines with J gene TRBJ1-5; 10 nucleotides match TRBD1. This CDR3 is built from 16 residues. V lost 3 bases and J lost 6; bases outside the gene matches: 8. Germline assignment: CDR1 KGHSH and CDR2 LQKENI. CDR3 in amino acids: CASSPGQGFVFQPQHF. CDR3 nucleotides: TGTGCCAGCTCACCGGGACAGGGGTTTGTCTTTCAGCCCCAGCATTTT. Drawing the rest from reference TRBV18 and TRBJ1-5, the complete variable domain is NAGVMQNPRHLVRRRGQEARLRCSPMKGHSHVYWYRQLPEEGLKFMVYLQKENIIDESGMPKERFSAEFPKEGPSILRIQQVVRGDSAAYFCASSPGQGFVFQPQHFGDGTRLSIL.

The V call is TRBV7-2, the J call TRBJ2-1; TRBD1 agrees at 12 bases. The CDR3 is 14 amino acids. With V trimmed by 6 bases and J by 7 bases, 4 bases remained unmatched. Germline assignment: CDR1 SGHTA and CDR2 FQGNSA. For the CDR3, the DNA is TGTGCCAGCAGGGGGACAGGGGGCCGGAATGAGCAGTTCTTC. Translation gives CASRGTGGRNEQFF.

V gene TRBV30 combines with J gene TRBJ1-5, with TRBD1 matching 8 bases. Unmatched junction bases numbered 11, after V lost 4 bases and J lost 9 bases. CDR3 size: 14 residues. Germline CDR1 reads GTSNPN; CDR2 reads SVGIG (reference sequence). CDR3 sequence: CAWNRGGARRPQHF. The CDR3 DNA is TGTGCCTGGAACAGGGGGGGGGCGAGGCGGCCCCAGCATTTT.

V and J are TRBV20-1 and TRBJ2-3; D is unclear. Trimming left V 3 bases short and J 10 bases short, with 11 bases between. Germline loops: CDR1 DFQATT, CDR2 SNEGSKA (reference sequence). This CDR3 region has 11 residues. The CDR3: CSARETLAQYF. The CDR3 bases are TGCAGTGCTAGGGAGACGTTGGCGCAGTATTTT.

CDR3 coding DNA: TGCGCCAGCAGCCTGAACAGGGGAACAGATACGCAGTATTTT. Protein: CASSLNRGTDTQYF. The genes are TRBV4-1 and TRBJ2-3, with 7 bases aligning to TRBD1. V was pared by 4 bases and J by 3 bases, with 4 bases of the junction left unmatched. From germline, CDR1 is MGHRA and CDR2 YSYEKL. CDR3 length: 14 amino acids.

The chain recombines TRBV18 with TRBJ1-5, with D possibly TRBD1 on 5 matching bases. CDR3 length equals 15 residues. Germline-derived CDR1 and CDR2 are KGHSH and LQKENI. V was trimmed by 3 bases and J by 2 bases, leaving 11 bases between them. The CDR3 nucleotides read TGTGCCAGCTCACCGGGGGGACCCGGCAATCAGCCCCAGCATTTT. Protein sequence: CASSPGGPGNQPQHF.

The rearrangement links TRBV7-3 to TRBJ2-1; the match to TRBD2 covers 11 bases. The CDR3 is made up of 14 amino acids. Trimming at V came to 3 bases and at J to 8 bases, leaving 3 bases not matched to a gene. Per germline, CDR1 SGHTA and CDR2 FQGTGA. As DNA, the CDR3 is TGTGCCAGCAGCTTTAGCGGGGGGGCCTATGAGCAGTTCTTC. This gives the protein CASSFSGGAYEQFF.

The chain joins TRBV5-1 to TRBJ1-2; 7 nucleotides match TRBD1. CDR1 is SGHRS, CDR2 YFSETQ, per germline. With V trimmed by 1 base and J by 6 bases, 6 bases remained unmatched. This CDR3 region has 14 residues. The CDR3 bases are TGCGCCAGCAGCTTGACAGGGGTTGTCGATGGCTACACCTTC. It codes for CASSLTGVVDGYTF.

The chain links TRBV19 to TRBJ1-5; the D is unclear. CDR1 is LNHDA, CDR2 SQIVND, per germline (reference sequence). V was pared by 5 bases and J by 5 bases, with 16 bases between. The length of the CDR3 is 15 residues. The CDR3 region is CASSPWLASDQPQHF. CDR3 nucleotide sequence: TGTGCCAGTAGTCCCTGGTTGGCCTCTGATCAGCCCCAGCATTTT.

In DNA, the CDR3 is TGTGCCAGCAGTGGGGACAGCCCTAGCAATCAGCCCCAGCATTTT. Protein product: CASSGDSPSNQPQHF. The V gene is TRBV2, the J gene TRBJ1-5; 7 bases match TRBD1. Germline CDR1 and CDR2: SNHLY and FYNNEI. V was clipped by 4 bases and J by 0 bases; unmatched bases: 3. The CDR3 covers 15 residues.

V usage is TRBV6-1 and J usage is TRBJ1-5; D is ambiguous. Germline CDR1 reads MNHNS; CDR2 reads SASEGT. Trimming cost V 2 bases and J 0 bases, with 17 bases left between them. The CDR3 covers 18 residues. The CDR3: CASSENRRWAYSNQPQHF. The DNA of the CDR3 is TGTGCCAGCAGTGAAAACCGACGGTGGGCTTATAGCAATCAGCCCCAGCATTTT.

The V gene is TRBV27, the J gene TRBJ1-5; 8 bases match TRBD1. Trimming at V came to 5 bases and at J to 4 bases, leaving 10 bases not matched to a gene. The CDR3 contains 16 residues. Per the germline V gene, CDR1 is MNHEY and CDR2 is SMNVEV (reference sequence). The CDR3 is CASSLMGQEVNQPQHF. CDR3 in DNA: TGTGCCAGCAGTCTTATGGGACAGGAGGTAAATCAGCCCCAGCATTTT.

Here the CDR3 reads CAWRGSGYGYTF. Written as DNA, the CDR3 is TGTGCCTGGAGGGGCTCCGGCTATGGCTACACCTTC. This chain uses TRBV30 with TRBJ1-2; D is unresolved. Trimming shortened V by 3 bases and J by 4 bases, and 9 bases separated the two germline ends. Per germline, CDR1 GTSNPN and CDR2 SVGIG (reference sequence). There are 12 residues in the CDR3.

The DNA of the CDR3 is TGTGCCAGCAGCGTAGCCGAGTTAACTGAAGCTTTCTTT. It is translated as CASSVAELTEAFF. V and J are TRBV9 and TRBJ1-1, with D unclear. The germline gives CDR1 SGDLS, CDR2 YYNGEE. The V and J ends lost 0 bases and 5 bases respectively, with 8 bases between them. This CDR3 contains 13 residues.

V gene TRBV7-9 combines with J gene TRBJ2-7, with a tentative D call TRBD1 (5 bases). V was shortened by 5 bases and J by 5 bases, with 19 bases between the two germline ends. From germline, CDR1 is SEHNR and CDR2 FQNEAQ (reference sequence). This CDR3 region has 15 residues. The CDR3 DNA is TGTGCCAGCAGCCGAGCTCAGGGTATCTTGGACGAGCAGTACTTC. It yields the protein CASSRAQGILDEQYF.

The rearrangement uses TRBV5-8 and TRBJ2-3; 7 nucleotides agree with TRBD1. CDR3 length equals 15 residues. Germline V lookup: CDR1 SGHTS, CDR2 YDEGEE. The ends lost 8 bases at V and 5 bases at J; junction bases unmatched: 14. The CDR3 DNA reads TGTGCCAGTAGGCCCCGGGGACAGTGGAAAGATACGCAGTATTTT. Translated: CASRPRGQWKDTQYF.

The chain is built from TRBV5-5 and TRBJ2-3; 10 bases match TRBD2. The germline V gene has CDR1 SGHKS and CDR2 YYEKEE (reference sequence). The CDR3 totals 17 residues. The trim removed 4 bases at V and 1 base at J, leaving 9 bases unmatched. CDR3 residues: CASSVGSGGKRTDTQYF. DNA for the CDR3: TGTGCCAGCAGCGTTGGTAGCGGGGGGAAACGCACAGATACGCAGTATTTT.